Below, 5 T cell receptor beta chains from the same sample are listed, as sequenced in a study of memory CD4+ T cells and cytomegalovirus serostatus. The sort gate was single viable CD3+CD4+CD8-CD45RO+ cells for memory CD4+ T cells. Libraries were prepared by immunoSEQ multiplex PCR; TCRdb keeps only in-frame clonotypes and omits some of them. The sample lists roughly 42,000 clones; about three quarters were seen once. The specimen was memory CD4+ T cells from blood. These receptors all come from an adult in good health and CMV-seronegative.

The gene calls are TRBV6-5 and TRBJ1-2, with 8 positions matching TRBD1. The CDR3 has 15 residues. V dropped 6 bases and J dropped 3; count of bases not matched to a gene: 9. Germline V gene sequence: CDR1 MNHEY, CDR2 SVGAGI. DNA for the CDR3: TGTGCCAGCAGGCGTGACAGGGGAGTGGACTATGGCTACACCTTC. This encodes CASRRDRGVDYGYTF.

CDR3 DNA: TGTGCCAGCTCACCAACAACGACCGGACGGGCAGATACGCAGTATTTT. This encodes CASSPTTTGRADTQYF. The chain combines TRBV18 with TRBJ2-3; D gene uncertain. The CDR3 length is 16 residues. Germline CDR1 KGHSH, CDR2 LQKENI. V was pared by 2 bases and J by 4 bases, with 16 bases between.

This chain connects TRBV10-2 to TRBJ2-6; possible D gene TRBD1, 6 bases. The CDR3 has 18 amino acids. Germline values: CDR1 WSHSY, CDR2 SAAADI. V was cut by 0 bases and J by 4 bases, with 16 bases left in between. The CDR3 nucleotides are TGCGCCAGCAGTGAGTCGGGCAGGGGTGTTACCGGGGCCAACGTCCTGACTTTC. It yields the protein CASSESGRGVTGANVLTF.

The chain joins TRBV2 to TRBJ2-3; 7 bases align to TRBD2. The CDR3 is 13 amino acids. With V trimmed by 8 bases and J by 2 bases, 4 bases remained unmatched. Germline loops: CDR1 SNHLY, CDR2 FYNNEI. The CDR3 reads CASAGDLTDTQYF. The CDR3 bases are TGTGCCAGCGCGGGGGACCTCACAGATACGCAGTATTTT. Full variable domain (missing parts from reference TRBV2 and TRBJ2-3): EPEVTQTPSHQVTQMGQEVILRCVPISNHLYFYWYRQILGQKVEFLVSFYNNEISEKSEIFDDQFSVERPDGSNFTLKIRSTKLEDSAMYFCASAGDLTDTQYFGPGTRLTVL.

This clone was counted between two and nine times. The chain joins TRBV19 to TRBJ1-1, with TRBD1 matching over 7 bases. V gave up 6 bases and J gave up 7 bases; unmatched junction bases: 11. The CDR3 has 14 amino acids. Per germline, CDR1 LNHDA and CDR2 SQIVND (reference sequence). The CDR3 loop is CASRTGWGESEAFF. The CDR3 nucleotides read TGTGCCAGTAGGACAGGGTGGGGAGAGAGTGAAGCTTTCTTT.